This paragraph covers one T cell receptor beta chain sequence. What it binds is unknown. These data originate in a study of cytomegalovirus exposure and HLA in healthy donors. Notes on the study in general: Researchers reported in a later analysis that common viral pathogens appeared linked to several top clusters. A previous analysis found most TCR beta V segments productive roughly 90% or roughly 30% of the time.

V trimming: 3 bases; J trimming: 4 bases; junction bases outside the gene matches: 8. The germline gives CDR1 LNHDA, CDR2 SQIVND (reference sequence). This CDR3 has 16 residues. The primer mix had 60 Vbeta and 13 Jbeta primers. Clones were sequenced by immunoSEQ multiplex PCR, and TCRdb holds only the in-frame ones, with some missing. The sample shows 90,000 to 100,000 clones, about 66% of them seen only once. Material: PBMCs. The TCR originated in a boy younger than 18 in good health and CMV-seropositive. This chain connects TRBV19 to TRBJ2-1; 8 bases fit TRBD1. The CDR3 DNA is TGTGCCAGTAGTATTGCCCCGGACAGGGCATACAATGAGCAGTTCTTC. Residues: CASSIAPDRAYNEQFF.